This TCR beta chain was documented in a study of T cell responses to AZD1222 COVID-19 vaccine. In germline, CDR1 is SGHVS, CDR2 FQNEAQ. V was clipped by 1 base and J by 10 bases, with 12 bases between them. CDR3 length: 13 residues. Sequencing was performed with immunoSEQ multiplex PCR; in TCRdb, only in-frame clones are kept and a portion is missing. The data contain under 100,000 clones, roughly 94% of them singletons. Specimen: peripheral blood, collected on day 0 of MenACWY control vaccination. The J gene is TRBJ2-3, the V gene TRBV7-8; D is ambiguous. This receptor was identified in an adult in good health. CDR3 bases: TGTGCCAGCAGCTTAGATGGAGATGGGGCGCAGTATTTT. The encoded protein is CASSLDGDGAQYF.